A single sample gave rise to the 11 T cell receptor beta chains below, sequenced in a study of blood T cell repertoires in COVID-19. Data came from immunoSEQ multiplex PCR; TCRdb stores just in-frame clones and leaves some out. The table has about 35,000 clones, approximately 78% seen once. The source material was peripheral blood. The receptors stem from an elderly man with active or convalescent COVID-19.

The rearrangement uses TRBV18 and TRBJ2-5, with a weak D call TRBD1 (6 bases). V lost 0 bases and J lost 1, with 18 bases in between. The CDR3 has 18 amino acids. Germline V gene sequence: CDR1 KGHSH, CDR2 LQKENI. The CDR3 is CASSPPNYRVGAQETQYF. In DNA form, the CDR3 reads TGTGCCAGCTCACCACCAAACTACAGGGTTGGGGCCCAAGAGACCCAGTACTTC.

With respect to this clone: The sample contains more than one DNA sequence encoding this CDR3. The chain is built from TRBV7-9 and TRBJ2-1; a possible D gene is TRBD2 (5 bases). Between the trimmed V and J ends, which lost 2 bases and 0 bases, there was a span of 5 bases. Germline CDR1 is SEHNR and CDR2 is FQNEAQ (reference sequence). This CDR3 is built from 14 residues. The CDR3 loop reads CASSLSGSYNEQFF. CDR3 nucleotide sequence: TGTGCCAGCAGCTTAAGCGGCTCCTACAATGAGCAGTTCTTC.

The V gene is TRBV11-2, the J gene TRBJ1-1; no clear D. The CDR3 loop spans 12 amino acids. Trimming removed 2 bases from V and 11 bases from J, with 12 bases in between. CDR1 is SGHAT and CDR2 is FQNNGV in the germline V gene. The DNA of the CDR3 is TGTGCCAGCAGCTTATATGGGGAGGCGGCTTTCTTT. Protein sequence: CASSLYGEAAFF.

This sequence joins TRBV7-9 and TRBJ2-7; 8 positions agree with TRBD2. The V and J ends lost 5 bases and 1 base, in that order; junction bases with no gene match: 4. This CDR3 has 14 amino acids. Germline V gene sequence: CDR1 SEHNR, CDR2 FQNEAQ (reference sequence). CDR3: CASSPGTSSYEQYF. The CDR3 coding sequence is TGTGCCAGCAGCCCCGGGACTAGTTCCTACGAGCAGTACTTC.

This chain connects TRBV12-3 or TRBV12-4 to TRBJ2-3; D unclear. The CDR3 totals 13 residues. V was cut by 3 bases and J by 0 bases, with 4 bases left in between. Here the CDR3 reads CASSFPSTDTQYF. The CDR3 bases are TGTGCCAGCAGTTTTCCAAGCACAGATACGCAGTATTTT.

The genes are TRBV19 and TRBJ2-3; possibly TRBD2 for D (5 bases). Germline-derived CDR1 and CDR2 are LNHDA and SQIVND (reference sequence). Trimming left V 1 base short and J 11 bases short, with 19 bases between. CDR3 length equals 15 residues. CDR3 sequence reads: CASSIGLAAVDGQYF. The DNA of the CDR3 is TGTGCCAGTAGTATAGGGCTAGCTGCCGTTGATGGGCAGTATTTT.

This sequence joins TRBV5-1 and TRBJ1-5; a weak D match, TRBD1 (5 bases). Germline-derived CDR1 and CDR2 are SGHRS and YFSETQ. V was cut by 0 bases and J by 4 bases, with 8 bases left in between. The CDR3 totals 14 residues. The CDR3 DNA reads TGCGCCAGCAGCTTGGGGGGGAGGAATCAGCCCCAGCATTTT. It yields the protein CASSLGGRNQPQHF. The variable domain in full, with the rest retrieved from reference TRBV5-1 and TRBJ1-5, is KAGVTQTPRYLIKTRGQQVTLSCSPISGHRSVSWYQQTPGQGLQFLFEYFSETQRNKGNFPGRFSGRQFSNSRSEMNVSTLELGDSALYLCASSLGGRNQPQHFGDGTRLSIL.

The chain recombines TRBV19 with TRBJ2-1, with 10 bases aligning to TRBD2. Germline CDR1 reads LNHDA; CDR2 reads SQIVND (reference sequence). This CDR3 is built from 15 residues. Germline trimming cut 7 bases from V and 12 bases from J; bases unmatched to any gene: 15. CDR3 nucleotide sequence: TGTGCCAGTACCTCGGGGGATGCTAGCGGGAGTACGCAGTTCTTC. It codes for CASTSGDASGSTQFF.

V is TRBV4-2 and J is TRBJ1-1, with D unresolved. This CDR3 contains 15 residues. Trimming took off 0 bases at V and 7 bases at J, with 15 bases between the two ends. Germline CDR1 reads LGHNA; CDR2 reads YNFKEQ. In nucleotides, the CDR3 is TGTGCCAGCAGCCAAGAGGACGTACGGGAGTTTGAAGCTTTCTTT. Translated, it gives CASSQEDVREFEAFF.

This rearrangement joins TRBV4-1 to TRBJ2-7; D call uncertain. The CDR3 consists of 16 residues. The V end was cut by 0 bases, the J end by 6 bases, with 18 bases between. CDR1 is MGHRA and CDR2 is YSYEKL in the germline V gene. The CDR3 reads CASSQDQTVPSREQYF. The CDR3 DNA sequence: TGCGCCAGCAGCCAAGATCAAACGGTCCCCTCACGCGAGCAGTACTTC.

As to this clone: Other DNA sequences in the same sample also yield this CDR3. V gene TRBV7-9 combines with J gene TRBJ2-1; possibly TRBD2 for D (5 bases). This CDR3 spans 14 amino acids. The V gene's germline CDR1 is SEHNR and CDR2 FQNEAQ (reference sequence). V shed 2 bases and J shed 1 base, with 6 bases lying between them. The CDR3 here is CASSLSGSYNEQFF. CDR3 nucleotides: TGTGCCAGCAGCTTAAGCGGATCCTACAATGAGCAGTTCTTC.